This T cell receptor beta chain stems from a study of blood T cells in healthy people across ages. Study-wide results and caveats: As naive T cell percentage varied, TCR beta diversity correlated strongly with it. Age advanced and TCR beta diversity per million T cells fell, roughly linearly. Any conclusive comparison of naive versus antigen-experienced cells was prevented by using unsorted PBMCs.

A J-beta primer mix and a sample-barcoded 5' primer were used in a second PCR of about 7 to 11 cycles. TCRdb fed the 5' RACE reads into MiXCR, producing one record per CDR3 protein. In the table there are about 1 million distinct CDR3 sequences, over 35% of which are singletons. This clonotype was observed a handful of times. Its antigen remains unidentified. The germline V gene has CDR1 MNHEY and CDR2 SVGAGI. V gave up 2 bases and J gave up 11 bases; unmatched junction bases: 5. This CDR3 spans 13 amino acids. Donors ranged from roughly 6 to 95 years old and were healthy Caucasians in Russia. Sequenced material: blood. V is TRBV6-5 and J is TRBJ1-2; 10 bases align to TRBD1. The sequence came from an older woman in good health. The CDR3 DNA reads as TGTGCCAGCAGTTACGGACAGGGGGTCGCTTACACCTTC. Encoded protein: CASSYGQGVAYTF.